This T cell receptor (beta chain) comes out of a study of OX40 agonist ivuxolimab in advanced cancers. Study at large: Recorded diagnoses for dose-escalation patients were hepatocellular carcinoma, melanoma, renal cell or head and neck cancer. Eligibility rules accepted prior anti-PD-1, anti-PD-L1 or anti-CTLA-4 therapy, and around 43% had some. Findings and caveats of the study: On average, CD8+ T cells showed a greater number of expanded clones than CD4+.

On this clone itself: Its antigen is undetermined.

Sequenced by immunoSEQ multiplex PCR; TCRdb stores in-frame clones only, minus some. Of 55,000 to 65,000 clones listed, more than 70% are singletons. CDR1 and CDR2 from the germline V gene are WSHSY and SAAADI. V was trimmed by 5 bases and J by 8 bases, leaving 18 bases between them. CDR3 length: 14 residues. The chain is built from TRBV10-2 and TRBJ1-2, with D unresolved. Sequencing was performed on CD4+ or CD8+ T cells sorted from blood, taken in a trial of the OX40 agonist ivuxolimab. The source is an adult with an advanced solid tumor such as melanoma, head and neck, liver or kidney cancer. The CDR3 loop is CASSKSTDYGGYTF. CDR3 bases: TGCGCCAGCAGTAAATCGACGGACTACGGCGGCTACACCTTC.